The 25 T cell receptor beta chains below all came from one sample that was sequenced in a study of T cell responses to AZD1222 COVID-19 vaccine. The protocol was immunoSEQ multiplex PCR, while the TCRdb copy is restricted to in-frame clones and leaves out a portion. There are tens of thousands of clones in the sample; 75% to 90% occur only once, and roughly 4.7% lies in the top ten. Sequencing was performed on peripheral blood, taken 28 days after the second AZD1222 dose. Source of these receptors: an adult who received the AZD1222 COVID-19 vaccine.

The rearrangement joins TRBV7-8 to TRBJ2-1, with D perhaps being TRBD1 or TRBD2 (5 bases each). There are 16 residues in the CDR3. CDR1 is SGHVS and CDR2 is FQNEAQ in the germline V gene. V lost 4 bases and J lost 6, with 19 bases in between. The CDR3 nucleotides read TGTGCCAGCAGCTCGTCCCGGGACCCCGCTCCCAATGAGCAGTTCTTC. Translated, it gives CASSSSRDPAPNEQFF.

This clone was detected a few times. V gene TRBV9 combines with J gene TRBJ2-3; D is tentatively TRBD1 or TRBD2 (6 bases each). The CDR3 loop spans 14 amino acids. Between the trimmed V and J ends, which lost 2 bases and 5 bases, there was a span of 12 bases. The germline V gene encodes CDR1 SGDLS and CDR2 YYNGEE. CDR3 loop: CASSVYGGRDTQYF. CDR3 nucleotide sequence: TGTGCCAGCAGCGTCTACGGGGGCCGAGATACGCAGTATTTT.

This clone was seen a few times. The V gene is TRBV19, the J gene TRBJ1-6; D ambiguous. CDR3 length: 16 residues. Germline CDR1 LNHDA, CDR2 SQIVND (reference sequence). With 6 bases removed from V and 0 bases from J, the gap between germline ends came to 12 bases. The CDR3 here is CASRKGLSSYNSPLHF. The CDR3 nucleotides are TGTGCCAGTAGGAAAGGCCTTAGCTCCTATAATTCACCCCTCCACTTT.

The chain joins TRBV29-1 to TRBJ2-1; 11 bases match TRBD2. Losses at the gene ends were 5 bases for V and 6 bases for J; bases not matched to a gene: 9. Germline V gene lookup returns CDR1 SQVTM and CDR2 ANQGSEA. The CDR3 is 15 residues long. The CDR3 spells CSVPRLAGKSNEQFF. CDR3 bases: TGCAGCGTTCCCCGACTAGCGGGGAAGAGCAATGAGCAGTTCTTC.

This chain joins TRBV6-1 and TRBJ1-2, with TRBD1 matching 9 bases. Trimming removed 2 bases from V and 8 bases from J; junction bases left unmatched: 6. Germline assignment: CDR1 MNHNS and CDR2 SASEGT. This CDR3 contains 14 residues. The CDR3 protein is CASSEPGQGGGYTF. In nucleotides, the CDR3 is TGTGCCAGCAGTGAACCGGGACAGGGTGGGGGCTACACCTTC.

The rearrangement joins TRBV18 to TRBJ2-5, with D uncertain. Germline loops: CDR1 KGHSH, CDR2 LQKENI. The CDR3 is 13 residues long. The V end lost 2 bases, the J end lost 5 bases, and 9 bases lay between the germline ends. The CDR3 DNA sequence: TGTGCCAGCTCACCAGTTATGGAGGAGACCCAGTACTTC. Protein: CASSPVMEETQYF.

CDR3 DNA sequence: TGTGCCAGCAGTGAAGGCGATCAGCCCCAGCATTTT. It codes for CASSEGDQPQHF. The chain combines TRBV6-1 with TRBJ1-5, with D hard to call. The germline CDR1 and CDR2 sequences are MNHNS and SASEGT. With 1 base removed from V and 5 bases from J, the gap between germline ends came to 3 bases. CDR3 length: 12 residues.

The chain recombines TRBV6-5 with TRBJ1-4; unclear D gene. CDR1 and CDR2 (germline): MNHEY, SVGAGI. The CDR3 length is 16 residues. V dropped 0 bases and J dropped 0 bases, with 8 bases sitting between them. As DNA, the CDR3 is TGTGCCAGCAGTTACTCGATTGGCGCAACTAATGAAAAACTGTTTTTT. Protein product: CASSYSIGATNEKLFF.

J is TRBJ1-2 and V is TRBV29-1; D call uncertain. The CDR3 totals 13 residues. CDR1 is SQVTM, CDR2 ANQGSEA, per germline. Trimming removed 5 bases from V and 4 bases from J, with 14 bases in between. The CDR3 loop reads CSVRGRSVYGYTF. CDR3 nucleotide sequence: TGCAGCGTTAGAGGGAGGTCAGTCTATGGCTACACCTTC.

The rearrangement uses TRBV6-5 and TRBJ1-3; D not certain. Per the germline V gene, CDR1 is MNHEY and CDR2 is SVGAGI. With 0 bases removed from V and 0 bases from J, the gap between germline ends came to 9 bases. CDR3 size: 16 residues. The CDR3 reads CASSYSPPISGNTIYF. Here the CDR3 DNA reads TGTGCCAGCAGTTACTCCCCGCCTATCTCTGGAAACACCATATATTTT.

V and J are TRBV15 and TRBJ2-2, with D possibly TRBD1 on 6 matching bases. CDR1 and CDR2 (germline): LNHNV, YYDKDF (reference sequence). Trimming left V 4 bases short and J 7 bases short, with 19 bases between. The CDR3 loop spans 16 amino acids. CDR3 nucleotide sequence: TGTGCCACCAGCAAGCCGGAGACAGGCTCTATCGGGGAGCTGTTTTTT. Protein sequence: CATSKPETGSIGELFF.

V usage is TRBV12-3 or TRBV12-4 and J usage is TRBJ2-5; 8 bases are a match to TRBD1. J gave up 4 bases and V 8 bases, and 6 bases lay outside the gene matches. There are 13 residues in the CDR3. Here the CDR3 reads CASGGQVGETQYF. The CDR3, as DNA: TGTGCCAGCGGGGGACAGGTCGGAGAGACCCAGTACTTC.

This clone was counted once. CDR3 nucleotides: TGCGCCAGCAGCCAAAGCCTAGCGGGGCTCTACGAGCAGTACTTC. Protein product: CASSQSLAGLYEQYF. This chain links TRBV4-1 with TRBJ2-7; 9 bases agree with TRBD2. The germline gives CDR1 MGHRA, CDR2 YSYEKL. This CDR3 has 15 residues. Trimming at V came to 2 bases and at J to 3 bases, leaving 5 bases not matched to a gene.

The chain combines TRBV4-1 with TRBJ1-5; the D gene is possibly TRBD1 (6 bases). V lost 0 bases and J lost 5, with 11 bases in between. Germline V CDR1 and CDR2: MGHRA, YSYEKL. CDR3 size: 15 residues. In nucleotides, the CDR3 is TGCGCCAGCAGCCAAGATTCGGCAGGGGATCAGCCCCAGCATTTT. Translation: CASSQDSAGDQPQHF.

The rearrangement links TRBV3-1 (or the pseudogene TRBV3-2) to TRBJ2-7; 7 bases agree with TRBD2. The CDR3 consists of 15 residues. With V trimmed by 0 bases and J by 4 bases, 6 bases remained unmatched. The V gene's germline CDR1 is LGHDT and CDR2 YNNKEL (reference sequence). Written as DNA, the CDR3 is TGTGCCAGCAGCCAAGAACGGGACTACGAATACGAGCAGTACTTC. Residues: CASSQERDYEYEQYF.

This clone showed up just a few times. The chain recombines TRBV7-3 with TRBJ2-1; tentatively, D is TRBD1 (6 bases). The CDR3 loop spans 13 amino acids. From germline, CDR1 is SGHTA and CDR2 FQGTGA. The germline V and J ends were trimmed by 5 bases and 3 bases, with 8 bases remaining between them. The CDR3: CASSPDSYNEQFF. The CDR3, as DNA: TGTGCCAGCAGCCCGGACAGCTACAATGAGCAGTTCTTC.

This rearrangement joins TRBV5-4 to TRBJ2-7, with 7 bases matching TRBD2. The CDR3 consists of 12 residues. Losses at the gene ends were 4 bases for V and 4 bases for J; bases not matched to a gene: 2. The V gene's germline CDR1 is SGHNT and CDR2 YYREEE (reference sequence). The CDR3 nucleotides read TGTGCCAGCAGCAGCGGGGCTTACGAGCAGTACTTC. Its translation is CASSSGAYEQYF.

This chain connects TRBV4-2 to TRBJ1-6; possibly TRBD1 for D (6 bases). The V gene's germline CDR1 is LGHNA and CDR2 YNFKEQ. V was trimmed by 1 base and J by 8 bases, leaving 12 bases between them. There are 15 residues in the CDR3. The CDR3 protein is CASSQGTAFDSPLHF. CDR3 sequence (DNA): TGTGCCAGCAGCCAAGGGACAGCTTTTGATTCACCCCTCCACTTT.

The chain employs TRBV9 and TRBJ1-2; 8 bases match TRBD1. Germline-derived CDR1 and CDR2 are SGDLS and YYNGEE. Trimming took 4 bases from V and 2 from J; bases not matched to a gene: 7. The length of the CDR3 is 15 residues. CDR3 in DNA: TGTGCCAGCAGCTCCCAGACAGGGGCAAACTATGGCTACACCTTC. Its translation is CASSSQTGANYGYTF.

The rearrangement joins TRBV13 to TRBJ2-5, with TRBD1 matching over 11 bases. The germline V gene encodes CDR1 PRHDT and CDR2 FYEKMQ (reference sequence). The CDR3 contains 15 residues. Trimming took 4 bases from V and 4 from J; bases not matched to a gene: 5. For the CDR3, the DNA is TGTGCCAGCAGCTACCGGGACAGGGGGGCAGAGACCCAGTACTTC. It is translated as CASSYRDRGAETQYF.

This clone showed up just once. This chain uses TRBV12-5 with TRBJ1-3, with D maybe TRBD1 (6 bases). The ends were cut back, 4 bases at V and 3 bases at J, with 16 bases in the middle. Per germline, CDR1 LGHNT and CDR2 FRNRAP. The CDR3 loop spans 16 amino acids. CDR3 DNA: TGTGCTAGTGGTTCCGTCGTAGGGGGATTTGGAAACACCATATATTTT. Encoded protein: CASGSVVGGFGNTIYF. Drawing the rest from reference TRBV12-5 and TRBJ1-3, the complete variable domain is DARVTQTPRHKVTEMGQEVTMRCQPILGHNTVFWYRQTMMQGLELLAYFRNRAPLDDSGMPKDRFSAEMPDATLATLKIQPSEPRDSAVYFCASGSVVGGFGNTIYFGEGSWLTVV.

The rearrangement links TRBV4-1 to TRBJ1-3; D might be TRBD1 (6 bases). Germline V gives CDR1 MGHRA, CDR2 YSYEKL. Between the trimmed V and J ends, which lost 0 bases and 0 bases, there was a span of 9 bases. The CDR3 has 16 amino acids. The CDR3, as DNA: TGCGCCAGCAGCCAAGATTCAGGGGCCTCTGGAAACACCATATATTTT. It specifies CASSQDSGASGNTIYF.

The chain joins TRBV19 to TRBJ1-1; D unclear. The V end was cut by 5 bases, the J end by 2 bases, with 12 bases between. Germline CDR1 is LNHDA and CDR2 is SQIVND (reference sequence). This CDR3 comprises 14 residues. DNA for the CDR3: TGTGCCAGTAGTCTCCCCGTATATAACACTGAAGCTTTCTTT. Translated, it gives CASSLPVYNTEAFF.

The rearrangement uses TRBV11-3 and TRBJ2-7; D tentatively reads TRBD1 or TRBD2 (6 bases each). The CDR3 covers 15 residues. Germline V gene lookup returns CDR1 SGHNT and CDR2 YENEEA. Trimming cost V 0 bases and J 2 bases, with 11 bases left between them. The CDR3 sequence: CASSLEPGEAYEQYF. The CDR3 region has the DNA TGTGCCAGCAGCTTAGAGCCAGGGGAGGCCTACGAGCAGTACTTC.

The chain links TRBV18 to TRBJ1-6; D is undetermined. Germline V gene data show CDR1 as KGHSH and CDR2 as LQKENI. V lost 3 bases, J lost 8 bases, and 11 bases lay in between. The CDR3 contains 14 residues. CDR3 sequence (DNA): TGTGCCAGCTCACCTGCTGCCGGGGATTCACCCCTCCACTTT. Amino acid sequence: CASSPAAGDSPLHF.